The 20 T cell receptor beta chains listed next were all sequenced from one sample in a study of technical replicates of blood from a handful of donors. Measured with immunoSEQ multiplex PCR; TCRdb has only the in-frame clones, and not every one. This sample has almost 70,000 clones, with around 90% found just once. Sequencing input: PBMCs. These receptors all stem from a human donor in good health. Some clones in this sample may be carry-over from other donors' samples.

In DNA, the CDR3 is TGTGCCAGCTCACCACCTGAGGGCTACGAGCAGTACTTC. Its translation is CASSPPEGYEQYF. This chain joins TRBV18 and TRBJ2-7, with D possibly matching TRBD2 (5 bases). Germline V lookup: CDR1 KGHSH, CDR2 LQKENI. This CDR3 region has 13 residues. The V end lost 0 bases, the J end lost 3 bases, and 6 bases lay between the germline ends.

This chain links TRBV4-2 with TRBJ2-1; 16 bases fit TRBD2. Germline values: CDR1 LGHNA, CDR2 YNFKEQ. This CDR3 region has 19 residues. The trim removed 1 base at V and 6 bases at J, leaving 9 bases unmatched. The CDR3 sequence: CASSQAGTSGRAGSNEQFF. Written as DNA, the CDR3 is TGTGCCAGCAGCCAAGCGGGGACTAGCGGGAGGGCCGGCAGCAATGAGCAGTTCTTC.

The rearrangement joins TRBV9 to TRBJ2-7, with D possibly matching TRBD2 (6 bases). Germline assignment: CDR1 SGDLS and CDR2 YYNGEE. The CDR3 has 16 amino acids. V was pared by 0 bases and J by 3 bases, with 16 bases between. CDR3 DNA sequence: TGTGCCAGCAGCGTAGTTCCGGGGGAACGGATCTACGAGCAGTACTTC. Translated: CASSVVPGERIYEQYF.

CDR3 sequence: CASSLTGGIETQYF. DNA for the CDR3: TGTGCCAGCAGCTTAACTGGGGGCATAGAGACCCAGTACTTC. The chain has TRBV7-9 and TRBJ2-5; D is perhaps TRBD1 (6 bases). V lost 2 bases, J lost 4 bases, and 11 bases lay in between. This CDR3 spans 14 amino acids. Germline V gene sequence: CDR1 SEHNR, CDR2 FQNEAQ (reference sequence).

DNA of the CDR3: TGTGCCAGCAGCCGGACAGGAGGTAACACTGAAGCTTTCTTT. It yields the protein CASSRTGGNTEAFF. J is TRBJ1-1 and V is TRBV6-4; 7 bases are a match to TRBD1. This CDR3 has 14 residues. Germline trimming cut 6 bases from V and 2 bases from J; bases unmatched to any gene: 6. Germline CDR1 and CDR2: MRHNA and SNTAGT.

The chain employs TRBV11-2 and TRBJ2-3, with D perhaps matching TRBD2 (6 bases). Germline V gene data show CDR1 as SGHAT and CDR2 as FQNNGV. The CDR3 is 14 residues long. Deletions cut 0 bases from V and 5 bases from J, with 9 bases between. CDR3 sequence reads: CASSLDGSIDTQYF. DNA for the CDR3: TGTGCCAGCAGCTTAGACGGGAGTATAGATACGCAGTATTTT.

This chain connects TRBV21-1 to TRBJ2-1; TRBD2, the table's D call, lacks a check against the DNA. TRBV21-1 is flagged as a pseudogene. This CDR3 spans 17 amino acids. The CDR3 spells CASSAQAREGYYNEQFF. In DNA form, the CDR3 reads TGTGCCAGCAGCGCCCAGGCTCGGGAGGGCTACTACAATGAGCAGTTCTTC.

The J gene is TRBJ2-1, the V gene TRBV7-2; 7 positions match TRBD2. V was pared by 0 bases and J by 3 bases, with 2 bases of the junction left unmatched. The CDR3 loop spans 15 amino acids. Germline assignment: CDR1 SGHTA and CDR2 FQGNSA. This CDR3 reads CASSLARDYYNEQFF. DNA for the CDR3: TGTGCCAGCAGCTTAGCCCGGGACTACTACAATGAGCAGTTCTTC.

The chain employs TRBV28 and TRBJ2-5; 9 nucleotides agree with TRBD2. The CDR3 extends over 13 amino acids. Unmatched junction bases numbered 6, after V lost 8 bases and J lost 5 bases. Germline V lookup: CDR1 MDHEN, CDR2 SYDVKM. The DNA of the CDR3 is TGTGCCAGCCGTGGCGGGGGGGCCGAGACCCAGTACTTC. Protein sequence: CASRGGGAETQYF. The whole variable domain, filled in from reference TRBV28 and TRBJ2-5, reads DVKVTQSSRYLVKRTGEKVFLECVQDMDHENMFWYRQDPGLGLRLIYFSYDVKMKEKGDIPEGYSVSREKKERFSLILESASTNQTSMYLCASRGGGAETQYFGPGTRLLVL.

The V and J genes are TRBV7-2 and TRBJ2-2, with D tentatively TRBD1 (5 bases). This CDR3 comprises 16 residues. Germline CDR1 SGHTA, CDR2 FQGNSA. Trimming removed 5 bases at V and 0 bases at J, with 13 bases between. Here the CDR3 DNA reads TGTGCCAGCAGCCGACAGATCCCGGCGAACACCGGGGAGCTGTTTTTT. Its translation is CASSRQIPANTGELFF.

The gene calls are TRBV14 and TRBJ2-7; 8 bases are shared with TRBD2. The length of the CDR3 is 13 residues. Trimming took 2 bases from V and 6 from J; bases not matched to a gene: 3. CDR1 is SGHDN and CDR2 is FVKESK in the germline V gene. The CDR3, as DNA: TGTGCCAGCAGCCAAAGACGGGAGGGCGAGCAGTACTTC. This sequence encodes CASSQRREGEQYF.

This chain joins TRBV10-3 and TRBJ1-5; 9 bases are shared with TRBD1. The CDR3 has 15 amino acids. The trim removed 2 bases at V and 2 bases at J, leaving 1 base unmatched. Per germline, CDR1 ENHRY and CDR2 SYGVKD. The CDR3 sequence is CAISEDRGGNQPQHF. DNA for the CDR3: TGTGCCATCAGTGAGGACAGGGGGGGCAATCAGCCCCAGCATTTT.

This sequence joins TRBV2 and TRBJ1-3, with 9 nucleotides matching TRBD1. The CDR3 length is 17 residues. The J segment lost 3 bases and the V segment lost 6 bases, leaving 12 bases of the junction unmatched. CDR1 is SNHLY, CDR2 FYNNEI, per germline. CDR3 nucleotide sequence: TGTGCCAGCAGAACTCACCCGGGACAGGGAGTTGGAAACACCATATATTTT. It is translated as CASRTHPGQGVGNTIYF.

The chain links TRBV11-2 to TRBJ2-1; a weak D match, TRBD2 (5 bases). The germline CDR1 and CDR2 sequences are SGHAT and FQNNGV. The CDR3 totals 14 residues. V gave up 2 bases and J gave up 3 bases, with 8 bases separating them. The CDR3 nucleotides read TGTGCCAGCAGCTTACTAGACTACTACAATGAGCAGTTCTTC. It specifies CASSLLDYYNEQFF.

By its share, this clone is medium-sized. V and J are TRBV6-4 and TRBJ1-1, with TRBD1 identical over 7 bases. V shed 4 bases and J 4 bases; nucleotides not matched to a gene: 9. This CDR3 has 15 amino acids. Germline CDR1 MRHNA, CDR2 SNTAGT. CDR3 DNA: TGTGCCAGCAGTGGGGTTGAGGCAGGGGGCACTGAAGCTTTCTTT. It translates to CASSGVEAGGTEAFF.

The chain couples TRBV11-1 to TRBJ1-2; D not certain. V was cut by 5 bases and J by 4 bases, with 14 bases left in between. Germline V gene data show CDR1 as SGHAT and CDR2 as FQDESV (reference sequence). This CDR3 has 14 residues. The CDR3 region is CASSPGEGGYGYTF. As DNA, the CDR3 is TGTGCCAGCAGCCCCGGGGAGGGTGGCTATGGCTACACCTTC.

The CDR3 bases are TGCAGTCCAAAGGGGAATGAGCAGTTCTTC. It codes for CSPKGNEQFF. The rearrangement joins TRBV20-1 to TRBJ2-1; a weak D match, TRBD1 (5 bases). CDR3 size: 10 residues. Trimming left V 8 bases short and J 7 bases short, with 9 bases between. The germline CDR1 and CDR2 sequences are DFQATT and SNEGSKA (reference sequence).

This chain uses TRBV2 with TRBJ2-3; the match to TRBD2 covers 8 bases. With V trimmed by 4 bases and J by 3 bases, 3 bases remained unmatched. The CDR3 runs 14 residues. Germline V gene sequence: CDR1 SNHLY, CDR2 FYNNEI. CDR3 sequence reads: CASSAGTRTDTQYF. DNA for the CDR3: TGTGCCAGCAGTGCCGGGACTAGGACAGATACGCAGTATTTT.

This clone appeared a single time. V is TRBV7-8 and J is TRBJ2-3; 10 bases are shared with TRBD1. The CDR3 is 18 residues long. V dropped 2 bases and J dropped 4; count of bases not matched to a gene: 12. The germline V gene has CDR1 SGHVS and CDR2 FQNEAQ. The CDR3 nucleotides read TGTGCCAGCAGCTTACCAACGCCGGGACAGGGGAAGGCAGATACGCAGTATTTT. Its translation: CASSLPTPGQGKADTQYF.

This chain uses TRBV9 with TRBJ2-1; unclear D gene. V lost 2 bases and J 0 bases, leaving 6 bases between the germline ends. The CDR3 loop spans 14 amino acids. Germline CDR1 reads SGDLS; CDR2 reads YYNGEE. The CDR3 region has the DNA TGTGCCAGCAGCGTGGCTCACTCCTACAATGAGCAGTTCTTC. The encoded protein is CASSVAHSYNEQFF.